The rows below give T cell receptor beta chains drawn from one sample of a study of CD8+CD57+ T cells in acquired aplastic anemia. TCRdb re-called the reads through MiXCR, storing one row per CDR3 protein. The sample carries about 160,000 distinct CDR3 sequences, about 48% recorded once. Sequencing was carried out using sorted CD4+, CD8+, or CD8+CD57+ T cells (not recorded which) from PBMCs. The source of these receptors is a human donor in good health. The CDR3 runs from the conserved cysteine through the conserved F or W. The D gene is left open where the match is weak. Clone sizes are given selectively: once, few, many, or a class where the clone is expanded.

CDR3aa	CDR3nt	j_gene	abundance	v_gene	d_gene
CASSGFGFGSEQYF	TGTGCCAGCAGCGGCTTCGGCTTCGGAAGCGAGCAGTACTTC	TRBJ2-7	many	TRBV6-1	.
CASRTPPLPQGVNTIYF	TGTGCCAGCAGGACCCCGCCTCTACCACAGGGGGTAAACACCATATATTTT	TRBJ1-3	many	TRBV6-1	TRBD1
CASSGGQGLETQYF	TGCGCCAGCAGCGGCGGACAGGGACTAGAGACCCAGTACTTC	TRBJ2-5	once	TRBV5-1	TRBD1
CASSLDRAVGYTF	TGTGCCAGCAGCCTCGACAGGGCTGTCGGCTACACCTTC	TRBJ1-2	many	TRBV5-4	TRBD1
CASRETSGGDEQFF	TGTGCCAGCAGGGAGACTAGCGGTGGCGATGAGCAGTTCTTC	TRBJ2-1	.	TRBV7-3	TRBD2
CSTQAASSGNTIYF	TGCAGTACTCAAGCGGCGAGCTCTGGAAACACCATATATTTT	TRBJ1-3	.	TRBV20-1	.
CASSGAGNTGELFF	TGCGCCAGCAGTGGTGCAGGGAATACCGGGGAGCTGTTTTTT	TRBJ2-2	many	TRBV10-1	.
CASSLDRQETQYF	TGTGCTAGCAGCTTGGACAGACAAGAGACCCAGTACTTC	TRBJ2-5	few	TRBV7-2	.
CASSTRLAGSYNEQFF	TGTGCCAGCAGTACGCGACTAGCGGGCTCCTACAATGAGCAGTTCTTC	TRBJ2-1	.	TRBV11-1	TRBD2
CASSLGTRVHGYTF	TGTGCCAGCAGCCTGGGCACCCGGGTCCATGGCTACACCTTC	TRBJ1-2	.	TRBV5-4	.
CAISDQGTGNTIYF	TGTGCCATCAGTGACCAGGGGACTGGAAACACCATATATTTT	TRBJ1-3	few	TRBV10-3	.
CASRRDRDSGNTIYF	TGTGCCAGCCGTCGGGACAGAGACTCTGGAAACACCATATATTTT	TRBJ1-3	.	TRBV12-3/TRBV12-4	TRBD1
CASSPLLGGGEQYF	TGTGCCAGCTCACCACTTTTAGGGGGAGGCGAGCAGTACTTC	TRBJ2-7	few	TRBV18	.
CAISSIVSDKFKTYEQYF	TGTGCCATAAGTTCCATAGTTAGCGACAAATTTAAGACCTACGAGCAGTACTTC	TRBJ2-7	.	TRBV10-3	.
CASIGGLNTEAFF	TGTGCCAGCATCGGGGGACTGAACACTGAAGCTTTCTTT	TRBJ1-1	.	TRBV7-9	.
CSARPGQGKTDTQYF	TGCAGTGCTAGGCCGGGACAGGGTAAGACAGATACGCAGTATTTT	TRBJ2-3	many	TRBV20-1	TRBD1
CATSDSGRTYGYTF	TGTGCCACCAGTGATTCAGGCAGAACTTATGGCTACACCTTC	TRBJ1-2	few	TRBV24-1	.
CAISEGGSGGYEQYF	TGTGCCATCAGTGAGGGGGGCTCCGGGGGGTACGAGCAGTACTTC	TRBJ2-7	many	TRBV10-3	.
CASSNYSPPTGVETEAFF	TGTGCCAGCAGCAACTACTCCCCTCCGACAGGGGTAGAAACTGAAGCTTTCTTT	TRBJ1-1	.	TRBV6-2/TRBV6-3	TRBD1
CASSTVSSNQPQHF	TGTGCCAGTTCCACAGTTAGTAGCAATCAGCCCCAGCATTTT	TRBJ1-5	.	TRBV2	.
CASRKEQGEQYF	TGTGCCAGCAGAAAAGAACAGGGCGAGCAGTACTTC	TRBJ2-7	.	TRBV7-9	.
CSAGTPGAGGYGNTF	TGCAGTGCCGGGACCCCCGGGGCCGGGGGCTATGGCAACACCTTC	TRBJ1-2	.	TRBV20-1	.
CASSFSSPSEKLFF	TGTGCCAGCAGTTTCTCTTCACCCTCTGAAAAACTGTTTTTT	TRBJ1-4	few	TRBV12-3/TRBV12-4	.
CASRGSGQETQYF	TGCGCCAGCAGGGGAAGCGGGCAAGAGACCCAGTACTTC	TRBJ2-5	.	TRBV10-2	.
CASSSQPGQPQHF	TGTGCCAGCAGCTCCCAACCGGGTCAGCCCCAGCATTTT	TRBJ1-5	many	TRBV7-2	.
CASSSTGEQYF	TGTGCCAGCAGTTCCACGGGCGAGCAGTACTTC	TRBJ2-7	many	TRBV27	.
CASSLRGTVEQYF	TGTGCCAGCAGCTTGAGGGGGACAGTTGAGCAGTACTTC	TRBJ2-7	many	TRBV7-9	TRBD1
CAWSRQANTEAFF	TGTGCCTGGAGTAGGCAGGCGAACACTGAAGCTTTCTTT	TRBJ1-1	.	TRBV30	.
CATTGQGTATNEKLFF	TGTGCCACCACGGGACAGGGCACGGCAACTAATGAAAAACTGTTTTTT	TRBJ1-4	few	TRBV15	TRBD1
CATRLAGAGNEQFF	TGTGCCACCAGACTAGCGGGAGCTGGCAATGAGCAGTTCTTC	TRBJ2-1	.	TRBV24-1	TRBD2
CASRLTGGAGANVLTF	TGTGCCAGCAGGTTGACAGGGGGAGCTGGGGCCAACGTCCTGACTTTC	TRBJ2-6	many	TRBV5-6	TRBD1